The 20 T cell receptor beta chains presented below share a single source sample, sequenced in a study of blood T cells in healthy people across ages. The authors ran a second PCR of about 6 to 11 cycles using a sample-barcoded 5' primer and a J-beta primer mix. From the 5' RACE reads, TCRdb called clonotypes with MiXCR, one entry per CDR3 protein. The sample lists more than 800,000 distinct CDR3 sequences, around 30% seen once, with approximately 15% in the top ten. The sequenced material came from blood. The receptors were sampled from a woman of 80 years or more in good health.

This clonotype occurred many times. The CDR3 DNA is TGCAGTGCTTCCTTGATCATTGGGGGCGGGGGCTACACCTTC. Its protein is CSASLIIGGGGYTF. The chain recombines TRBV20-1 with TRBJ1-2; tentatively, D is TRBD1 (6 bases). CDR1 is DFQATT, CDR2 SNEGSKA, per germline (reference sequence). This CDR3 spans 14 amino acids. Trimming shortened V by 5 bases and J by 8 bases, and 21 bases separated the two germline ends.

The J gene is TRBJ2-1, the V gene TRBV11-1; 10 positions match TRBD2. Germline V gives CDR1 SGHAT, CDR2 FQDESV (reference sequence). This CDR3 has 16 amino acids. V shed 5 bases and J 5 bases; nucleotides not matched to a gene: 9. The DNA of the CDR3 is TGTGCCAGCAGCCCCCCGGGACTAGCGTGGAACAATGAGCAGTTCTTC. This sequence encodes CASSPPGLAWNNEQFF.

The chain has TRBV12-3 or TRBV12-4 and TRBJ1-1, with D possibly TRBD1 on 6 matching bases. The CDR3 is 14 amino acids. V lost 7 bases to trimming and J lost 10 bases, with 22 bases between them. The DNA for the CDR3 is TGTGCCAGCACCAATCAAAACCGACAGGAGGGAGCTTTCTTT. Its translation is CASTNQNRQEGAFF.

This clonotype occurred a few times. In DNA, the CDR3 is TGTGCCAGCTGGGGGGGGGCGATCCAAAACTCGGAATACGAAGCTTTCTTT. It codes for CASWGGAIQNSEYEAFF. The chain links TRBV7-2 to TRBJ1-1, with a weak D call TRBD1 (6 bases). CDR1 is SGHTA, CDR2 FQGNSA, per germline. Between the trimmed V and J ends, which lost 8 bases and 8 bases, there was a span of 30 bases. The length of the CDR3 is 17 residues.

The table lists this clonotype with many counts. The genes are TRBV7-2 and TRBJ2-1, with D hard to call. V lost 1 base and J lost 4, with 8 bases in between. CDR1 and CDR2 (germline): SGHTA, FQGNSA. The CDR3 covers 14 residues. CDR3 nucleotides: TGTGCCAGCAGCTTAGGACTGGGATACAATGAGCAGTTCTTC. Translated: CASSLGLGYNEQFF.

To note about this clonotype: This could be a read error, since a much larger clone is one nucleotide away. The chain combines TRBV20-1 with TRBJ2-1, with 7 bases lining up with TRBD1. Looked up from germline, CDR1 is DFQATT and CDR2 is SNEGSKA (reference sequence). The CDR3 covers 15 residues. CDR3: CGARSDRSTYNEQFF. Here the CDR3 DNA reads TGCGGTGCTAGATCGGACAGGTCGACCTACAATGAGCAGTTCTTC.

The chain links TRBV2 to TRBJ1-2; D remains unclear. Per the germline V gene, CDR1 is SNHLY and CDR2 is FYNNEI. There are 13 residues in the CDR3. V gave up 8 bases and J gave up 8 bases, with 18 bases separating them. In DNA, the CDR3 is TGTGCCAGCGAGGGCATCCGACTGGGCGGCTACACCTTC. Protein product: CASEGIRLGGYTF.

The rearrangement joins TRBV7-9 to TRBJ1-5; D possibly corresponds to TRBD1 (6 bases). The CDR3 totals 17 residues. Germline V CDR1 and CDR2: SEHNR, FQNEAQ (reference sequence). V lost 0 bases to trimming and J lost 9 bases, with 21 bases between them. CDR3: CASSLAEELGGRAPQHF. As DNA, the CDR3 is TGTGCCAGCAGCTTAGCGGAAGAGTTAGGGGGACGGGCGCCCCAGCATTTT.

In this sample, this clonotype turned up many times. The genes are TRBV7-2 and TRBJ1-6; TRBD1 agrees at 7 bases. Germline assignment: CDR1 SGHTA and CDR2 FQGNSA. CDR3 length equals 16 residues. Germline trimming cut 2 bases from V and 7 bases from J; bases unmatched to any gene: 8. CDR3 in DNA: TGTGCCAGCAGCTTACAGGGGGAAACTTTAAATTCACCCCTCCACTTT. Translation: CASSLQGETLNSPLHF.

This clonotype was seen more than once but under ten times. The chain carries TRBV11-3 and TRBJ2-1; 8 nucleotides match TRBD2. The CDR3 loop spans 16 amino acids. The trim removed 3 bases at V and 7 bases at J, leaving 11 bases unmatched. Germline-derived CDR1 and CDR2 are SGHNT and YENEEA. CDR3 sequence (DNA): TGTGCCAGCAGCTTTGACGGGGGGCGGGGGGCAAATGAGCAGTTCTTC. Its protein is CASSFDGGRGANEQFF.

This clonotype was detected ten times or more. V is TRBV5-6 and J is TRBJ2-3; D gene uncertain. V was cut by 0 bases and J by 2 bases, with 7 bases left in between. The CDR3 totals 14 residues. CDR1 SGHDT and CDR2 YYEEEE come from the germline V gene. Here the CDR3 reads CASSLVQTTDTQYF. The CDR3 DNA follows: TGTGCCAGCAGCTTGGTACAGACCACAGATACGCAGTATTTT.

A remark on this clonotype: A clone one base away is much larger, so this may be a read error. The chain links TRBV24-1 to TRBJ1-2; 8 bases are a match to TRBD1. The CDR3 extends over 13 amino acids. CDR1 is KGHDR and CDR2 is SFDVKD in the germline V gene. DNA of the CDR3: TGTGCCACCCGACAGGGGCAGAACTATGGCTGCACCTTC. Its protein product is CATRQGQNYGCTF.

This clonotype was found a few times. This rearrangement joins TRBV2 to TRBJ1-1, with unresolved D. Trimming cost V 5 bases and J 3 bases, with 13 bases left between them. This CDR3 region has 14 residues. Germline CDR1 and CDR2: SNHLY and FYNNEI. The DNA of the CDR3 is TGTGCCAGCAGTCAACTAGCGAGGGACACTGAAGCTTTCTTT. Its translation is CASSQLARDTEAFF.

A few counts support this clonotype. This may be a read error: a much more frequent sequence differs by one nucleotide. The chain is built from TRBV9 and TRBJ2-1, with 7 bases aligning to TRBD2. CDR1 is SGDLS and CDR2 is YYNGEE in the germline V gene. This CDR3 comprises 15 residues. Written as DNA, the CDR3 is TGTGCCTGCAGCGTAGCAACGGGGACTAACAATGAGCAGTTCTTC. This gives the protein CACSVATGTNNEQFF.

This clonotype occurred many times. The chain is built from TRBV7-9 and TRBJ2-7, with 7 nucleotides matching TRBD1. V was clipped by 1 base and J by 1 base; unmatched bases: 4. Germline CDR1 is SEHNR and CDR2 is FQNEAQ (reference sequence). The CDR3 has 15 residues. The CDR3 DNA reads as TGTGCCAGCAGCTTAGGGGGACAGCTTTCCTACGAGCAGTACTTC. This codes for CASSLGGQLSYEQYF. Filled out from reference TRBV7-9 and TRBJ2-7, the complete variable domain reads DTGVSQNPRHKITKRGQNVTFRCDPISEHNRLYWYRQTLGQGPEFLTYFQNEAQLEKSRLLSDRFSAERPKGSFSTLEIQRTEQGDSAMYLCASSLGGQLSYEQYFGPGTRLTVT.

This clonotype came up many times. In nucleotides, the CDR3 is TGTGCCAGCAGTGAAGGAGGTTTATCGCAAGAGACCCAGTACTTC. This gives the protein CASSEGGLSQETQYF. V gene TRBV2 combines with J gene TRBJ2-5; D remains ambiguous. V was pared by 1 base and J by 2 bases, with 11 bases between. The CDR3 is made up of 15 amino acids. Germline CDR1 is SNHLY and CDR2 is FYNNEI.

This clonotype was found many times. The chain combines TRBV27 with TRBJ2-3; 9 positions agree with TRBD2. Trimming removed 3 bases from V and 3 bases from J; junction bases left unmatched: 10. The CDR3 is 17 residues long. Germline CDR1 and CDR2: MNHEY and SMNVEV (reference sequence). DNA of the CDR3: TGTGCCAGCAGTTTGGGAGTAGGGACTAGCATTACAGATACGCAGTATTTT. Its protein product is CASSLGVGTSITDTQYF.

This clonotype was counted ten times or more. The CDR3 loop is CSARQGVSTDTQYF. The CDR3 DNA is TGCAGTGCTAGACAGGGGGTGAGCACAGATACGCAGTATTTT. The chain has TRBV20-1 and TRBJ2-3, with TRBD1 matching 7 bases. Trimming took 2 bases from V and 0 from J; bases not matched to a gene: 2. The CDR3 totals 14 residues. Germline V CDR1 and CDR2: DFQATT, SNEGSKA (reference sequence).

This CDR3 reads CSAFTSGSYEQYF. The CDR3 nucleotides read TGCAGTGCTTTTACTAGCGGGTCCTACGAGCAGTACTTC. The J gene is TRBJ2-7, the V gene TRBV20-1, with TRBD2 matching over 9 bases. The V gene end was trimmed by 5 bases and the J gene end by 1 base; junction bases not matched to a gene: 3. Germline V gene sequence: CDR1 DFQATT, CDR2 SNEGSKA (reference sequence). The CDR3 is 13 amino acids.

This clonotype has ten or more counts. The chain joins TRBV10-3 to TRBJ2-5; D not certain. The CDR3 is made up of 14 amino acids. V lost 0 bases to trimming and J lost 4 bases, with 9 bases between them. Germline values: CDR1 ENHRY, CDR2 SYGVKD. The CDR3 here is CAISESMVRETQYF. The CDR3 bases are TGTGCCATCAGTGAGTCGATGGTACGAGAGACCCAGTACTTC.